This T cell receptor beta chain was identified in a study of cytomegalovirus exposure and HLA in healthy donors. Notes on this clone: Its antigen is unknown.

These donors, healthy bone marrow donors, were studied. V dropped 2 bases and J dropped 4 bases, with 13 bases sitting between them. The length of the CDR3 is 15 residues. Germline CDR1 and CDR2: PRHDT and FYEKMQ (reference sequence). Notes on the study in general: Investigators reported approximately 150 TCR beta chains as tied to cytomegalovirus.

PCR employed 60 Vbeta and 13 Jbeta primers. Profiled with immunoSEQ multiplex PCR; TCRdb holds only in-frame clones, not every one. Of some 120,000 clones in the sample, about 80% were seen once. V usage is TRBV13 and J usage is TRBJ2-3, with a possible D match to TRBD2 (6 bases). The receptor's source is a man over 45 in good health and CMV-seronegative. Sequenced input: PBMCs. CDR3: CASSLRLVIPDTQYF. CDR3 DNA: TGTGCCAGCAGCTTACGACTAGTAATTCCAGATACGCAGTATTTT.